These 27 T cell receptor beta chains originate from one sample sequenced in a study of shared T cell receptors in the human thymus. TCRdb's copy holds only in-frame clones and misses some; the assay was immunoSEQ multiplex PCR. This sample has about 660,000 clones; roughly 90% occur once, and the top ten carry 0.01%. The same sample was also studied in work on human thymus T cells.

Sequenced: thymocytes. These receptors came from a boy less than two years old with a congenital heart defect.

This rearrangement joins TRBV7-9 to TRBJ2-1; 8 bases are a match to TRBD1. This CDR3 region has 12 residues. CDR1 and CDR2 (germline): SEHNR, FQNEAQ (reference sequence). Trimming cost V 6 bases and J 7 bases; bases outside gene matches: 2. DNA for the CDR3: TGTGCCAGCAGTTACAGGGGGAATGAGCAGTTCTTC. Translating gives CASSYRGNEQFF.

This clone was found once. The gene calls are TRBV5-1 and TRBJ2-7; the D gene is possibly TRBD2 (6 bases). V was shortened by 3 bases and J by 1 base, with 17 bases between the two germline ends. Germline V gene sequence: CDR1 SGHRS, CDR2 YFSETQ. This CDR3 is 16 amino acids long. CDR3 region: CASSYRFTGESYEQYF. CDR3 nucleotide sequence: TGCGCCAGCAGCTACCGTTTTACGGGAGAATCCTACGAGCAGTACTTC.

This CDR3 reads CASKTDSEYF. In DNA, the CDR3 is TGTGCCAGTAAGACGGACTCGGAGTACTTC. The chain combines TRBV19 with TRBJ2-4; weak D call: TRBD2 (5 bases). Per the germline V gene, CDR1 is LNHDA and CDR2 is SQIVND (reference sequence). V was pared by 7 bases and J by 14 bases, with 12 bases between. The CDR3 loop spans 10 amino acids.

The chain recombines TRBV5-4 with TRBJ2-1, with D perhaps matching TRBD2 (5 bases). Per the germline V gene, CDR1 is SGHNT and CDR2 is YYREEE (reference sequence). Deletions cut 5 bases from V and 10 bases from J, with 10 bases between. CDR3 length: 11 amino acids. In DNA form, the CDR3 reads TGTGCCAGCAGTTACACTAGGGAGCAGTTCTTC. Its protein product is CASSYTREQFF.

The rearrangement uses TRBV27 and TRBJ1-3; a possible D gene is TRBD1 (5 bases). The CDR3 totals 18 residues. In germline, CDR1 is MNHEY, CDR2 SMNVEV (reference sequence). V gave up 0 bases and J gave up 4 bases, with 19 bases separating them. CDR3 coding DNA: TGTGCCAGCAGTTTATCCCCCCCTGCCGGGGGTGGAGGAAACACCATATATTTT. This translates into CASSLSPPAGGGGNTIYF.

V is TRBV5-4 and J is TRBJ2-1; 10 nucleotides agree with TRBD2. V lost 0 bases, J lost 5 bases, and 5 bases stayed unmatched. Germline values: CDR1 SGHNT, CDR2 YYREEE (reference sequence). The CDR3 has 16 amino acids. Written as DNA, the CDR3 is TGTGCCAGCAGCTTGGCGGCTAGCGGGAGCAACAATGAGCAGTTCTTC. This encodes CASSLAASGSNNEQFF.

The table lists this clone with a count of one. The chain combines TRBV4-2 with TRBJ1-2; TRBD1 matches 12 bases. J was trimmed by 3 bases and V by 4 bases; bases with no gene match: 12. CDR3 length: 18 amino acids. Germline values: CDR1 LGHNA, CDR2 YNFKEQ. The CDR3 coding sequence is TGTGCCAGCAGCCCCTCCGGGACAGGGGGCGAAGGTCACTATGGCTACACCTTC. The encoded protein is CASSPSGTGGEGHYGYTF.

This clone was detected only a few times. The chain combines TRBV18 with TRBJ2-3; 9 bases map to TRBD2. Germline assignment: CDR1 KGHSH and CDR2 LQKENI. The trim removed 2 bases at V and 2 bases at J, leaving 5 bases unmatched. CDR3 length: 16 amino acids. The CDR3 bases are TGTGCCAGCTCACCATCCCTAGCGGGACTCACAGATACGCAGTATTTT. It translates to CASSPSLAGLTDTQYF.

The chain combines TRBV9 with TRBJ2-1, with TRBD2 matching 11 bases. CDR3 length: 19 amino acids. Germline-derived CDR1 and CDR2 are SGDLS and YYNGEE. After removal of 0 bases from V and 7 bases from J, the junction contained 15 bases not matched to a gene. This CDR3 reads CASSVETGPRTSGRNEQFF. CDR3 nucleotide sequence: TGTGCCAGCAGCGTAGAAACAGGGCCTAGGACTAGCGGGCGTAATGAGCAGTTCTTC.

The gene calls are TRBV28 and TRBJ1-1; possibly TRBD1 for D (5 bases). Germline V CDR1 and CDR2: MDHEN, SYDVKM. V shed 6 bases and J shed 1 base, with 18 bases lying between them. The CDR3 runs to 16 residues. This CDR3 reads CASRSDSQRWNTEAFF. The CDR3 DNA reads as TGTGCCAGCAGGAGTGACAGCCAAAGGTGGAACACTGAAGCTTTCTTT.

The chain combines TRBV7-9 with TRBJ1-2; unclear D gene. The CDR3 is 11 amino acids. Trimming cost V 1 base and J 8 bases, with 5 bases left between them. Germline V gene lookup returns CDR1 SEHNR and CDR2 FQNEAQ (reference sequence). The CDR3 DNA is TGTGCCAGCAGCTTAGGGCGGGGCTACACCTTC. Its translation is CASSLGRGYTF. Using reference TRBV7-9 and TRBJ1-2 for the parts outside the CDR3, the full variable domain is DTGVSQNPRHKITKRGQNVTFRCDPISEHNRLYWYRQTLGQGPEFLTYFQNEAQLEKSRLLSDRFSAERPKGSFSTLEIQRTEQGDSAMYLCASSLGRGYTFGSGTRLTVV.

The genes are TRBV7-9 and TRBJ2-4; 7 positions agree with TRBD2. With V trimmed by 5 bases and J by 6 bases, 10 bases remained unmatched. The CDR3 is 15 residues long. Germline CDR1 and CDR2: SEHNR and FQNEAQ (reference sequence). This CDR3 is CASSHPTGGRNIQYF. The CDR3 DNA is TGTGCCAGCAGCCATCCCACGGGAGGCAGAAACATTCAGTACTTC.

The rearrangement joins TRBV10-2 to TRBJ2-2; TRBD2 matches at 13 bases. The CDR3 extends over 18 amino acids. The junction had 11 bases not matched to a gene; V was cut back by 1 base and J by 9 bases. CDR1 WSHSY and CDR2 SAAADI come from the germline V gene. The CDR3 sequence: CASSELTSGRALSRELFF. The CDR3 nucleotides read TGCGCCAGCAGTGAGTTAACTAGCGGGAGGGCCCTTTCCCGGGAGCTGTTTTTT.

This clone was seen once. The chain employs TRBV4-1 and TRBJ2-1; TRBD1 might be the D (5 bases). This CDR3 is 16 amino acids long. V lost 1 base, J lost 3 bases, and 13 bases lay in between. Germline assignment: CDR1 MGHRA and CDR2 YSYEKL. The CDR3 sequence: CASSQAQEGVYNEQFF. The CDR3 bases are TGCGCCAGCAGCCAAGCTCAAGAAGGGGTCTACAATGAGCAGTTCTTC.

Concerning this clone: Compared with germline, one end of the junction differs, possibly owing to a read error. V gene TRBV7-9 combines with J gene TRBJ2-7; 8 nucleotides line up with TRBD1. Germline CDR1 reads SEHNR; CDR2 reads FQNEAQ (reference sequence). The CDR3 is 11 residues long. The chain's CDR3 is CASRADRGRHF. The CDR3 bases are TGTGCCAGCAGGGCTGACAGGGGCAGGCACTTC.

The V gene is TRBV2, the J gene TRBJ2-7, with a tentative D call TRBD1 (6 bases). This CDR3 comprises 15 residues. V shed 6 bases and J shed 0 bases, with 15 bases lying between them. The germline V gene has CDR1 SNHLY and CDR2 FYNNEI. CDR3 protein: CASSVGQISSYEQYF. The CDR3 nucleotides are TGTGCCAGCAGCGTTGGACAGATCAGCTCCTACGAGCAGTACTTC.

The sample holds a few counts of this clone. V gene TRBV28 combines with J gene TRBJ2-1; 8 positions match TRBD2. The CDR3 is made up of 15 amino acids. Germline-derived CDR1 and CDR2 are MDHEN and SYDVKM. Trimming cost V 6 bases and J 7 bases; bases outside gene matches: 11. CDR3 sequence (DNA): TGTGCCAGCAGACCTAGCGGGTGGGGACCAAATGAGCAGTTCTTC. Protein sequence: CASRPSGWGPNEQFF.

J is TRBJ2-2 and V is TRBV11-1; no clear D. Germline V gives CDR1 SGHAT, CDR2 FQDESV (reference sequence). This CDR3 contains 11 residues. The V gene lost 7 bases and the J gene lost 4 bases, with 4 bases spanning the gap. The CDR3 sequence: CASTCTGELFF. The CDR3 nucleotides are TGTGCCAGCACTTGCACCGGGGAGCTGTTTTTT.

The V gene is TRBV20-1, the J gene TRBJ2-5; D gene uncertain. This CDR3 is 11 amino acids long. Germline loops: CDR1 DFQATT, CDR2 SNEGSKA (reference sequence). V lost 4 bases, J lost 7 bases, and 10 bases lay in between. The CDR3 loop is CSAIPLVTQYF. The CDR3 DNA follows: TGCAGTGCTATCCCCCTTGTGACCCAGTACTTC.

As DNA, the CDR3 is TGCGCCAGCACCCCGGTCGCGGGGTACAATGAGCAGTTCTTC. Translated: CASTPVAGYNEQFF. V is TRBV5-1 and J is TRBJ2-1; D perhaps matches TRBD2 (6 bases). Between the trimmed V and J ends, which lost 6 bases and 4 bases, there was a span of 14 bases. The CDR3 runs to 14 residues. Germline V gives CDR1 SGHRS, CDR2 YFSETQ.

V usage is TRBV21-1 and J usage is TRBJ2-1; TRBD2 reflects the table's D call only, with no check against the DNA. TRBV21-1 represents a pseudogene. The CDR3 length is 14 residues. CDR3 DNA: TGTGCCAGCAGCAAAGAGGGACTAGTCGGCGAGCAGTTCTTC. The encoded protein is CASSKEGLVGEQFF.

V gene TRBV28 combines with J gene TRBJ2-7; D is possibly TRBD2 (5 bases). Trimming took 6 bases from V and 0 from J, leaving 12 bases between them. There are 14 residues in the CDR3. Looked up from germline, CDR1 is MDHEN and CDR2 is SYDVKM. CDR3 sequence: CASRTLGSSYEQYF. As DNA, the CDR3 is TGTGCCAGCAGAACTTTAGGGAGCTCCTACGAGCAGTACTTC.

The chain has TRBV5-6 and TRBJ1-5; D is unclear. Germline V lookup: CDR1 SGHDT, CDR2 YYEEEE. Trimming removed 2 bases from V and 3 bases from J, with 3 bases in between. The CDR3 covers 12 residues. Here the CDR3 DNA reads TGTGCCAGCAGCTTCTTCAATCAGCCCCAGCATTTT. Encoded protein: CASSFFNQPQHF. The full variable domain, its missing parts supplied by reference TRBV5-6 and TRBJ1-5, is DAGVTQSPTHLIKTRGQQVTLRCSPKSGHDTVSWYQQALGQGPQFIFQYYEEEERQRGNFPDRFSGHQFPNYSSELNVNALLLGDSALYLCASSFFNQPQHFGDGTRLSIL.

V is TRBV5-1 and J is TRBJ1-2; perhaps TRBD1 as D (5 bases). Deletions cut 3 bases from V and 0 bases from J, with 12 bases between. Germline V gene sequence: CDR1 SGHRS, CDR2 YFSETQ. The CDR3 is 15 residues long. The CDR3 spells CASSCGGGANYGYTF. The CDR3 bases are TGCGCCAGCAGCTGTGGGGGGGGAGCTAACTATGGCTACACCTTC.

The DNA of the CDR3 is TGTGCCAGCAGCTTGAGGTTACGGGAAAAAAGCGAGCAGTTCTTC. Translated, it gives CASSLRLREKSEQFF. The chain recombines TRBV5-6 with TRBJ2-1, with D maybe TRBD2 (5 bases). The V gene lost 1 base and the J gene lost 10 bases, with 18 bases spanning the gap. Germline CDR1 reads SGHDT; CDR2 reads YYEEEE. The CDR3 extends over 15 amino acids.

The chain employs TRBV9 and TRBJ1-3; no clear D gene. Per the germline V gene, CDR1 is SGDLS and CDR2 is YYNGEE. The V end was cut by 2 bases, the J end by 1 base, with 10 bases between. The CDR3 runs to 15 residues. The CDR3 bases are TGTGCCAGCAGCGTGCCCGAGGCATCTGGAAACACCATATATTTT. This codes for CASSVPEASGNTIYF.

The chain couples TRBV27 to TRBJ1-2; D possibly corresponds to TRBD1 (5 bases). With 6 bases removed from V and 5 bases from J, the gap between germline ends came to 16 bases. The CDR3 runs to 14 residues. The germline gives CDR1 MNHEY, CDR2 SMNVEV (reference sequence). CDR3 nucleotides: TGTGCCAGCAGCCCTTCTAGGGGAATGTATGGCTACACCTTC. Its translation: CASSPSRGMYGYTF.